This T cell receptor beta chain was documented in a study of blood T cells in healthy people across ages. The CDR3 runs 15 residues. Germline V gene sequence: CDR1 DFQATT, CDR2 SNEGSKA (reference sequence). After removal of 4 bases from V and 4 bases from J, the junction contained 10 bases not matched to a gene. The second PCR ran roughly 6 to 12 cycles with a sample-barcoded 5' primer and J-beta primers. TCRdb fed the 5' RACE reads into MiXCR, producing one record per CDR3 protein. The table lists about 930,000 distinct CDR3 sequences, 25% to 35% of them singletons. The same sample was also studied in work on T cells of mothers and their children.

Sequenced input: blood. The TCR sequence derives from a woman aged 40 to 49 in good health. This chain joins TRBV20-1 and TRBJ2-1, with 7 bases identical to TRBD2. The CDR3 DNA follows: TGCAGTGCTAAAGTTTGGCGGGAGTTATACAATGAGCAGTTCTTC. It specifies CSAKVWRELYNEQFF.